These T cell receptor beta chains were read from a single sample in a study of tumor-infiltrating lymphocytes in primary liver carcinoma. TCRdb re-analysed the multiplex PCR reads in MiXCR, keeping a single row per CDR3 protein. The sample consists of about 180,000 distinct CDR3 sequences, roughly 60% of them appearing once. The sequencing input was peripheral blood. The receptor source for this set is a man aged 35 to 55 with primary liver carcinoma and hepatitis B virus infection. CDR3s include the opening cysteine and the closing phenylalanine or tryptophan. The order of the fields is D gene, V gene, clone size, J gene, CDR3 protein, CDR3 DNA. The D gene is left open where the match is weak. Expanded clones get a size class; other rows say once, few or many, or leave the size out.

NA,TRBV12-3/TRBV12-4,NA,TRBJ2-3,CASTHRDSSTDTQYF,TGTGCCAGCACTCACAGAGACTCTAGCACAGATACGCAGTATTTT
TRBD2,TRBV5-1,NA,TRBJ2-7,CASSLGVGAGVTYEQYF,TGCGCCAGCAGCTTGGGCGTAGGGGCGGGAGTGACGTACGAGCAGTACTTC
NA,TRBV29-1,NA,TRBJ1-1,CSVMTVTMNTEAFF,TGCAGCGTTATGACAGTAACGATGAACACTGAAGCTTTCTTT
NA,TRBV5-4,NA,TRBJ2-5,CASSAPGLYLETQYF,TGTGCCAGCAGCGCACCGGGGCTGTACCTAGAGACCCAGTACTTC
NA,TRBV20-1,NA,TRBJ2-2,CSARDPAGEGDGELFF,TGCAGTGCTAGAGATCCCGCAGGGGAGGGGGACGGGGAGCTGTTTTTT
TRBD1,TRBV28,NA,TRBJ2-7,CASSSSGTGLQEQYF,TGTGCCAGCAGTTCTTCCGGGACAGGTCTTCAAGAGCAGTACTTC
NA,TRBV7-9,NA,TRBJ2-1,CASSLVQNNEQFF,TGTGCCAGCAGCTTAGTACAGAACAATGAGCAGTTCTTC
NA,TRBV5-8,NA,TRBJ1-2,CASTAEGGPNYGYTF,TGTGCCAGCACCGCGGAGGGAGGACCTAACTATGGCTACACCTTC
NA,TRBV4-2,NA,TRBJ2-3,CASSQGERASADTQYF,TGTGCCAGCAGCCAAGGTGAAAGGGCTAGCGCAGATACGCAGTATTTT
NA,TRBV6-5,few,TRBJ1-1,CASSGEDTEAFF,TGTGCCAGCAGCGGAGAGGACACTGAAGCTTTCTTT
TRBD2,TRBV12-3/TRBV12-4,few,TRBJ2-3,CASSSGLAGGRTDTQYF,TGTGCCAGCAGTTCGGGACTAGCGGGAGGGCGGACAGATACGCAGTATTTT
TRBD2,TRBV5-5,once,TRBJ2-2,CASSPALAGVNAGELFF,TGTGCCAGCAGCCCCGCCCTAGCGGGGGTGAACGCCGGGGAGCTATTTTTT
NA,TRBV29-1,NA,TRBJ2-3,CSVEFRGANTQYF,TGCAGCGTTGAATTTAGAGGTGCGAATACGCAGTATTTT
NA,TRBV29-1,NA,TRBJ2-3,CSMAQRDSTDTQYF,TGCAGCATGGCCCAACGGGACAGCACAGATACGCAGTATTTT
NA,TRBV12-3/TRBV12-4,few,TRBJ2-2,CASSLAAGELFF,TGTGCCAGCAGTTTAGCGGCCGGGGAGCTGTTTTTT
NA,TRBV6-5,NA,TRBJ2-3,CASIRLSESDTQYF,TGTGCCAGCATCAGATTATCGGAGTCAGATACGCAGTATTTT
NA,TRBV11-2,NA,TRBJ1-1,CASSLPQGSNSEAFF,TGTGCCAGCAGCTTACCCCAGGGCAGTAACTCTGAAGCTTTCTTT
NA,TRBV6-1,NA,TRBJ2-2,CASSEFIGELFF,TGTGCCAGCAGCGAGTTTATCGGGGAGCTGTTTTTT
NA,TRBV11-2,many,TRBJ2-1,CASSFGNSNEQFF,TGTGCCAGCAGCTTCGGGAATTCCAATGAGCAGTTCTTC
TRBD1,TRBV6-6,NA,TRBJ1-1,CASSPTSTGGTEAFF,TGTGCCAGCAGTCCAACCTCGACAGGGGGCACTGAAGCTTTCTTT
NA,TRBV12-2,NA,TRBJ2-7,CASRLGASGNSYEQYF,TGTGCAAGTCGCTTAGGGGCTAGCGGGAACTCCTACGAGCAGTACTTC
NA,TRBV15,NA,TRBJ2-3,CATSGGQGVDTQYF,TGTGCCACCAGTGGAGGGCAGGGCGTTGATACGCAGTATTTT
TRBD2,TRBV5-6,NA,TRBJ2-1,CASSFLGLALGYEQFF,TGTGCCAGCAGCTTCCTAGGACTAGCGTTAGGGTATGAGCAGTTCTTC
NA,TRBV11-2,NA,TRBJ2-5,CVNARQPQETQYF,TGTGTCAACGCCAGACAGCCCCAAGAGACCCAGTACTTC
TRBD1,TRBV28,NA,TRBJ2-4,CASSLRGQGGMAKNIQYF,TGTGCCAGCAGTTTACGAGGACAGGGCGGTATGGCCAAAAACATTCAGTACTTC